This T cell receptor (beta chain) was observed in a study of early T cells in non-severe SARS-CoV-2 infection. Study-level background: The chains were unpaired, and the sequenced material was bulk RNA from unsorted whole blood. Whole-study results and caveats: Comparison of clonotypes with VDJdb favored anti-spike CD8 responses while missing private and CD4 specificities.

Each CDR3 protein is one row after TCRdb ran MiXCR on the 5' RACE reads. The sample has approximately 71,000 distinct CDR3 sequences, roughly 13% seen once. The V and J ends lost 5 bases and 0 bases respectively, with 13 bases between them. The CDR3 is made up of 14 amino acids. Germline V gene sequence: CDR1 GTSNPN, CDR2 SVGIG (reference sequence). The sample holds a few counts of this clonotype. Antigen specificity is unknown. This clonotype was obtained from an adult who was a healthcare worker with PCR-confirmed SARS-CoV-2 infection or an uninfected control (not recorded which). The rearrangement joins TRBV30 to TRBJ1-1, with D uncertain. Sequencing was done on a sample of whole blood. CDR3 residues: CAWDRRGMNTEAFF. CDR3 DNA: TGTGCCTGGGACCGTCGGGGTATGAACACTGAAGCTTTCTTT. Using reference TRBV30 and TRBJ1-1 for the parts outside the CDR3, the full variable domain is SQTIHQWPATLVQPVGSPLSLECTVEGTSNPNLYWYRQAAGRGLQLLFYSVGIGQISSEVPQNLSASRPQDRQFILSSKKLLLSDSGFYLCAWDRRGMNTEAFFGQGTRLTVV.